This T cell receptor (beta chain) was found in a study of CD8 T cells in Susac syndrome (dated by TCRdb to the late 2010s). Some background on the complete study: The study used repertoire sequencing to test whether antigen drove CD8+ T cell activation and differentiation in Susac syndrome. The paper's findings and limits, for the study overall: The number of individuals in the TCR sequencing and HLA analysis was recognized as being relatively small.

High-throughput TCR beta sequencing profiled peripheral blood CD8+ and CD4+ T cells from healthy donors, Susac syndrome patients and multiple sclerosis patients. Multiple sclerosis controls were treatment-naive patients with stable or active relapsing-remitting disease fulfilling revised McDonald criteria. CD8+ TEMRA cells were enriched by FACS, while bulk CD8+ and CD4+ T cells were purified by magnetic negative isolation. Blood was collected in EDTA tubes and processed within 24 hours, with PBMCs isolated through density gradient centrifugation. PBMCs intended for TCR sequencing were cryopreserved in liquid nitrogen and were subsequently thawed in a 37 degrees C water bath. Purity of sorted or isolated CD4+, CD8+ and CD8+ TEMRA cells was at least 90%. This clonotype was seen just once. The antigen this receptor binds is unknown. No base quality values were provided; no much bigger clone lies one nucleotide off. A single read constitutes weak evidence.

RNA was extracted using the RNeasy kit, and roughly 0.5 to 1 ug of the RNA was reverse transcribed with random hexamers. The immunoSEQ multiplex PCR assay, covering 54 Vbeta and 13 Jbeta segments, was used to amplify TCR beta CDR3 regions. To correct PCR amplification bias, a synthetic template baseline was used for both primer optimization and computational correction. Under the source paper's analysis protocol: Only productive sequences were kept, with reads annotated to V, D and J genes according to IMGT and analyzed in immunoSEQ Analyzer. Clonality was computed as one minus Shannon entropy normalized by log2 of the number of productive unique sequences. For each patient and control, public and private clones were evaluated within the 100 most prevalent clones. Clones were defined as Susac-specific when absent from the healthy and MS cohorts, from about 970 published viral clones and from other ImmuneACCESS disease sequences. TCRdb trimmed public reads at Q25 via fastp, called clones via MiXCR and kept in-frame beta chains. Each entry merges the rows of one CDR3 protein and shows their most common DNA and genes. V and J calls and clone size were set by TCRdb, not the authors. The sample yields approximately 70,000 distinct CDR3 sequences; under 96% were counted once. The top ten clonotypes cover around 0.11% of the sample.

The sample comprised CD4+ T cells from PBMCs. The receptor was isolated from a human donor with multiple sclerosis.

The sequenced DNA is TGTGCCAGCAGCCGCGGCTTTGGACAGTCTTACGAGCAGTACTTC. Its protein is CASSRGFGQSYEQYF. The chain was built from TRBV6-6 and TRBJ2-7, with TRBD1 as a weak D call on 6 bases. From cysteine to phenylalanine, the CDR3 is 15 amino acids long. Only the CDR3 portion is preserved as DNA: 45 bases, with reading frame beginning at the first base. For CDR1 and CDR2, the germline V gene (reference sequence) lists MNHNY and SVGAGI. V gives up 6 bases and J gives up 4 bases, and the segment between their germline ends measures 19 bases.